This T cell receptor beta chain was retrieved from a study of T-cell reconstitution after alpha-beta-depleted transplantation in children. Points from the study as a whole: Several hundred expanded graft clones reportedly gave rise to the alpha-beta T cells present about two months after transplant.

Researchers prepared the TCRbeta library using unique molecular identifiers, the study reports. In TCRdb, the PCR reads were re-called with MiXCR into one record per CDR3 protein. The top ten clones hold over 25% of a sample with approximately 980,000 distinct CDR3 sequences, about 29% of them seen once. As for this clonotype: What it recognizes is unknown.

Germline assignment: CDR1 MGHRA and CDR2 YSYEKL. The CDR3 loop spans 16 amino acids. Trimming shortened V by 6 bases and J by 3 bases, and 18 bases separated the two germline ends. The source material was PBMCs, mostly from graft donor cells, sampled 360 days after TCRalphabeta/CD19-depleted stem cell transplant. The source of this sequence is a boy under two years old who had a stem cell transplant for SCID, so the T cells may come from the graft donor. The J gene is TRBJ2-1, the V gene TRBV4-1; weak D call: TRBD2 (7 bases). The CDR3 DNA is TGCGCCAGCAGACAGGGTCCGGGGGGAAACTACAATGAGCAGTTCTTC. Translating it yields CASRQGPGGNYNEQFF.